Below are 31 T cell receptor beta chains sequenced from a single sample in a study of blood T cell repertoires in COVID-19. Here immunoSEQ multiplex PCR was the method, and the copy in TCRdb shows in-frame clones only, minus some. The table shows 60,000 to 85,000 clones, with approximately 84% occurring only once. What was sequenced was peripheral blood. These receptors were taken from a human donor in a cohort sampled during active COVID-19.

This chain's CDR3 is CAWSVAGGNTIYF. The DNA of the CDR3 is TGTGCCTGGAGTGTAGCAGGGGGAAACACCATATATTTT. V usage is TRBV30 and J usage is TRBJ1-3; the D gene is possibly TRBD1 (5 bases). V lost 0 bases, J lost 4 bases, and 7 bases lay in between. This CDR3 is built from 13 residues. Germline V lookup: CDR1 GTSNPN, CDR2 SVGIG (reference sequence).

The CDR3: CSVETGQKADTQYF. The CDR3 DNA reads as TGCAGCGTTGAAACAGGGCAAAAGGCAGATACGCAGTATTTT. This sequence joins TRBV29-1 and TRBJ2-3, with D possibly TRBD1 on 6 matching bases. Trimming pared 2 bases from V and 4 bases from J, leaving 13 bases between. CDR1 and CDR2 from the germline V gene are SQVTM and ANQGSEA. The CDR3 runs to 14 residues.

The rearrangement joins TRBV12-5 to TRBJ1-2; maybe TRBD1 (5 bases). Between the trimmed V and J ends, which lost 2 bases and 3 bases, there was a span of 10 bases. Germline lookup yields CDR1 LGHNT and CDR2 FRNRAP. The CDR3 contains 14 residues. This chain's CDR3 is CASGLQGTYYGYTF. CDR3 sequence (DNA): TGTGCTAGTGGTTTGCAAGGGACTTACTATGGCTACACCTTC.

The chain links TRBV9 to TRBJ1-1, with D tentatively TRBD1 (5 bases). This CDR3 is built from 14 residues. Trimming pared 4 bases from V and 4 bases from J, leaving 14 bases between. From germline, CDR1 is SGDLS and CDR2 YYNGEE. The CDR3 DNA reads TGTGCCAGCAGCACGTTTTGGGGGGGCACTGAAGCTTTCTTT. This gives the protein CASSTFWGGTEAFF.

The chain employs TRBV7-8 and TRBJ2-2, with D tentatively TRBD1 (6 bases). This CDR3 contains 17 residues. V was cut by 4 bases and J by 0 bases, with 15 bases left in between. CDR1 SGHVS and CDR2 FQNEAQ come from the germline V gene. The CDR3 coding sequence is TGTGCCAGCAGCTCCTTACAGGGTGCTCCGAACACCGGGGAGCTGTTTTTT. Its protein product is CASSSLQGAPNTGELFF.

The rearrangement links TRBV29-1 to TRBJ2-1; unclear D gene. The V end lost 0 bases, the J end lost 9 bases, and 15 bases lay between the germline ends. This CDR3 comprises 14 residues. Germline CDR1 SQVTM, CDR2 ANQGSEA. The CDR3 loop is CSVEDLPLQFEQFF. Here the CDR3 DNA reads TGCAGCGTTGAAGATTTGCCCCTGCAGTTTGAGCAGTTCTTC.

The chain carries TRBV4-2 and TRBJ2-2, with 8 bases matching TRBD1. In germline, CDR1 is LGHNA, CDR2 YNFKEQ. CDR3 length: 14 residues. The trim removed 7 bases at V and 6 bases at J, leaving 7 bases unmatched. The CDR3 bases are TGTGCCAGCACAGGACAGGGCAAGGCCGGGGAGCTGTTTTTT. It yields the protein CASTGQGKAGELFF.

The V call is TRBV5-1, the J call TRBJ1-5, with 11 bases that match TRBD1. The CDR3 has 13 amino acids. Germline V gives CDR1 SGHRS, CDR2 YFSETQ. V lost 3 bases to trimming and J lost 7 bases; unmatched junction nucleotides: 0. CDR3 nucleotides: TGCGCCAGCAGCTGGACAGGGGGCCAGCCCCAGCATTTT. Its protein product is CASSWTGGQPQHF. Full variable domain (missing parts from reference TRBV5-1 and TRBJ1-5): KAGVTQTPRYLIKTRGQQVTLSCSPISGHRSVSWYQQTPGQGLQFLFEYFSETQRNKGNFPGRFSGRQFSNSRSEMNVSTLELGDSALYLCASSWTGGQPQHFGDGTRLSIL.

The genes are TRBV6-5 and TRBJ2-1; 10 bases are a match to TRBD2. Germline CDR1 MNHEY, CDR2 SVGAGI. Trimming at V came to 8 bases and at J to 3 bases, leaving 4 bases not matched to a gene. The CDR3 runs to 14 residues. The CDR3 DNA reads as TGTGCCAGCCCTTCTAGCGGGGGCTACAATGAGCAGTTCTTC. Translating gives CASPSSGGYNEQFF.

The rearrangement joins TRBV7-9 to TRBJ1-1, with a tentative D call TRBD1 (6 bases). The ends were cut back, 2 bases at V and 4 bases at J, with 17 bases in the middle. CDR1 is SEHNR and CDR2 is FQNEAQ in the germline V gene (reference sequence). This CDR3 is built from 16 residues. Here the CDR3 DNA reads TGTGCCAGCAGCTTATGGGGGCAGGGTTTGTCCACTGAAGCTTTCTTT. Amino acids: CASSLWGQGLSTEAFF.

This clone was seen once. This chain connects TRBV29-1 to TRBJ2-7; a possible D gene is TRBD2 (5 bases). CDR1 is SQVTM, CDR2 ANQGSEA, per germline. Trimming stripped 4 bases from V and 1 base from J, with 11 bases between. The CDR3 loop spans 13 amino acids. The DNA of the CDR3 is TGCAGCGTTGGGACTTCCGAATCCTACGAGCAGTACTTC. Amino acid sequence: CSVGTSESYEQYF.

The CDR3 DNA reads TGTGCCAGCAGCGACCCCGGGACAGGGGTCACAGATACGCAGTATTTT. As protein: CASSDPGTGVTDTQYF. V and J are TRBV5-5 and TRBJ2-3; TRBD1 matches 10 bases. In germline, CDR1 is SGHKS, CDR2 YYEKEE (reference sequence). With 4 bases clipped from V and 2 bases from J, the junction kept 7 bases outside the gene matches. This CDR3 is built from 16 residues.

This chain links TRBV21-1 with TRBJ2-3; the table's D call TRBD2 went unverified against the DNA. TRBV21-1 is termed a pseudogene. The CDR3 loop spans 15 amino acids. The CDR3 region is CASSFRGGDADTQYF. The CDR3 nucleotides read TGTGCCAGCAGCTTTCGGGGAGGGGACGCAGATACGCAGTATTTT.

This CDR3 reads CATRSSYNEQFF. The DNA for the CDR3 is TGTGCCACGCGATCCTCCTACAATGAGCAGTTCTTC. The chain couples TRBV27 to TRBJ2-1; the D is unclear. V lost 10 bases, J lost 0 bases, and 7 bases lay in between. Per the germline V gene, CDR1 is MNHEY and CDR2 is SMNVEV (reference sequence). This CDR3 spans 12 amino acids.

The CDR3 coding sequence is TGTGCCAGAAGGCGAAGGGACAGGGATAAGGGGGGGACTAATGAAAAACTGTTTTTT. It codes for CARRRRDRDKGGTNEKLFF. The genes are TRBV5-3 and TRBJ1-4; TRBD1 matches at 9 bases. TRBV5-3 is marked as an open reading frame, function uncertain. The CDR3 sequence is 19 residues long. J gave up 2 bases and V 5 bases, and 16 bases lay outside the gene matches.

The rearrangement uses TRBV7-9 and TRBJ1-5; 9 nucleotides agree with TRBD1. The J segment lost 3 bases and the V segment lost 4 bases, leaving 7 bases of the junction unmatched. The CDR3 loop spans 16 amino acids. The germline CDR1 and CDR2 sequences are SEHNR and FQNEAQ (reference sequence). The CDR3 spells CASSYATGGPNQPQHF. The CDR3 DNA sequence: TGTGCCAGCAGCTACGCTACAGGGGGCCCCAATCAGCCCCAGCATTTT.

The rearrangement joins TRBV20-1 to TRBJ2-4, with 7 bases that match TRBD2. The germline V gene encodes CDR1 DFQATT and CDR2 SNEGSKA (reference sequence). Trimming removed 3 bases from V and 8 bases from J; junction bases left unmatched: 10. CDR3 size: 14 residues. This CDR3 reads CSASERGPKDIQYF. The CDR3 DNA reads TGCAGTGCTAGTGAGCGGGGCCCAAAGGACATTCAGTACTTC.

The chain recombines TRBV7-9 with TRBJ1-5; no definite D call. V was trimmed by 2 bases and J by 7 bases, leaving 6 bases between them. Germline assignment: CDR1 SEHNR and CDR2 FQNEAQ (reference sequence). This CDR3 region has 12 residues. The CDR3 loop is CASSLPGQPQHF. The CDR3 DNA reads TGTGCCAGCAGCTTACCGGGGCAGCCCCAGCATTTT. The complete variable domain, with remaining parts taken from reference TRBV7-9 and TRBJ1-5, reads DTGVSQNPRHKITKRGQNVTFRCDPISEHNRLYWYRQTLGQGPEFLTYFQNEAQLEKSRLLSDRFSAERPKGSFSTLEIQRTEQGDSAMYLCASSLPGQPQHFGDGTRLSIL.

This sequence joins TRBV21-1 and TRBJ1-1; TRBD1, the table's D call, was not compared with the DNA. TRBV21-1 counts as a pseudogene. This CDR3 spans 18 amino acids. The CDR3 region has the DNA TGTGCCAGCAGCAGGGACACTCTTAAAATAAGGATTCAGACTGAAGCTTTCTTT. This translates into CASSRDTLKIRIQTEAFF.

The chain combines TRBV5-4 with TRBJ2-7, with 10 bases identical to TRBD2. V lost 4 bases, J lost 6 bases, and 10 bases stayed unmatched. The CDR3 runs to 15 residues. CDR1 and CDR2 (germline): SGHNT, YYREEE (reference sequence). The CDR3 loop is CASSTRLAGGVEQYF. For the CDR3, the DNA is TGTGCCAGCAGCACCCGACTAGCGGGTGGTGTCGAGCAGTACTTC.

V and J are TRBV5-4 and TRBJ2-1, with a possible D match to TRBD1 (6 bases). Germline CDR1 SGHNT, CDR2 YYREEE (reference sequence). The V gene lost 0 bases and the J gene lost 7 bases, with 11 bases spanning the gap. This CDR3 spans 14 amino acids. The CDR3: CASSLVGGQNEQFF. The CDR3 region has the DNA TGTGCCAGCAGCTTGGTTGGGGGCCAGAATGAGCAGTTCTTC.

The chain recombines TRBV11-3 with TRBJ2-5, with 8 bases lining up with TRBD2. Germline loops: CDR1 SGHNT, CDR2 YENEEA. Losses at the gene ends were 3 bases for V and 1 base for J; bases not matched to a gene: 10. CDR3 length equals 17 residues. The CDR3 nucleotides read TGTGCCAGCAGCTTCAGTGGCGCGGGGGGACTCCAAGAGACCCAGTACTTC. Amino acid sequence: CASSFSGAGGLQETQYF. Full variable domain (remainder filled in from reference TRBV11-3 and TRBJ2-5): EAGVVQSPRYKIIEKKQPVAFWCNPISGHNTLYWYLQNLGQGPELLIRYENEEAVDDSQLPKDRFSAERLKGVDSTLKIQPAELGDSAVYLCASSFSGAGGLQETQYFGPGTRLLVL.

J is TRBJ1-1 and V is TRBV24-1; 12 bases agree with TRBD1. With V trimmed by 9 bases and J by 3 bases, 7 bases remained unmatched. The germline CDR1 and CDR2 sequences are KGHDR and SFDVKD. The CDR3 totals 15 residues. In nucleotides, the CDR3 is TGTGCCACCCGAGCCGGGACAGGGGGCCACACTGAAGCTTTCTTT. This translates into CATRAGTGGHTEAFF.

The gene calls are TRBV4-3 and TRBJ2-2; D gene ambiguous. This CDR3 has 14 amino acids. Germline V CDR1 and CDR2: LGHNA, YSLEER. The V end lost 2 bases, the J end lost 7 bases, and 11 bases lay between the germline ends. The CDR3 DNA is TGCGCCAGCAGCCAAATAACAACAGTCGGGGAGCTGTTTTTT. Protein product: CASSQITTVGELFF.

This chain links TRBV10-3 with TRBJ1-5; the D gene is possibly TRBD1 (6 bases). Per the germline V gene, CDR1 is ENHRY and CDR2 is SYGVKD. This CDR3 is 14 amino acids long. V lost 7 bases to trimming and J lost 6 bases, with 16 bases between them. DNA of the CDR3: TGTGCCATCAAGGCCCCAGGGGCCGGTCAGCCCCAGCATTTT. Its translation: CAIKAPGAGQPQHF.

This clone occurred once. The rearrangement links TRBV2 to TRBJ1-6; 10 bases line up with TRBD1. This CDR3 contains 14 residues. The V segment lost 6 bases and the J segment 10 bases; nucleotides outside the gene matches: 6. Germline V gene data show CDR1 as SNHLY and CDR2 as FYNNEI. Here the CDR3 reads CASRDGTGVSPLHF. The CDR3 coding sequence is TGTGCCAGCAGGGACGGGACAGGGGTCTCACCCCTCCACTTT.

DNA of the CDR3: TGTGCCAGCAGCAGCGGGGGGCCCTCCTACGAGCAGTACTTC. The encoded protein is CASSSGGPSYEQYF. This chain links TRBV2 with TRBJ2-7; 9 bases match TRBD2. Per germline, CDR1 SNHLY and CDR2 FYNNEI. V shed 6 bases, J shed 0 bases, and the junction held 3 bases outside the gene matches. The CDR3 is 14 residues long.

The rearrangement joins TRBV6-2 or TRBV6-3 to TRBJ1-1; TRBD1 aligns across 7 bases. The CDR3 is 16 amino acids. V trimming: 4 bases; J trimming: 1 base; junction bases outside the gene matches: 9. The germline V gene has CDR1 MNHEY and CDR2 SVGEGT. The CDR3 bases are TGTGCCAGCAGTTCTCGCAGGGGGGTATGGAACACTGAAGCTTTCTTT. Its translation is CASSSRRGVWNTEAFF.

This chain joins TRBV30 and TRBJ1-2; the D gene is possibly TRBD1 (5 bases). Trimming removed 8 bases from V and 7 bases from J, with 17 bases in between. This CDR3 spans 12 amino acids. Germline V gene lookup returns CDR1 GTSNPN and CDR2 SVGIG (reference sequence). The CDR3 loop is CAGPFVQGGYTF. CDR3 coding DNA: TGTGCCGGCCCCTTCGTGCAGGGTGGCTACACCTTC.

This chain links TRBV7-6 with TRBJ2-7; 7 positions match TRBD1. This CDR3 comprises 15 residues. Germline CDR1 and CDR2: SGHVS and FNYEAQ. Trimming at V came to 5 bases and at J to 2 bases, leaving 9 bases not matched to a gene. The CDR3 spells CASSLRPDRTYEQYF. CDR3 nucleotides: TGTGCCAGCAGCCTCCGCCCGGACAGGACCTACGAGCAGTACTTC.

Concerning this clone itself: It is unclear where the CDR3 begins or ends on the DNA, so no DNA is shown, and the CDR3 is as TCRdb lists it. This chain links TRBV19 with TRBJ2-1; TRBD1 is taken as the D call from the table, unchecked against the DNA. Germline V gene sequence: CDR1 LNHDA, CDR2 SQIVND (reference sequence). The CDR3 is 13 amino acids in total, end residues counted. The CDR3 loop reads CASSVGQGNEQLF.